The 10 T cell receptor beta chains in this list originate from one sample, sequenced in a study of CD8+ T cells in alopecia areata (dated by TCRdb to the late 2010s). Receptors were amplified or captured by the immunoSEQ multiplex PCR assay. To provide template for TCR sequencing, every sample had RNA extracted and reverse transcribed into cDNA. The table comes from immuneACCESS by way of TCRdb, which keeps in-frame sequences with V and J called. Part of the clones is missing from these tables; in studies checked, under half for an unresolved V gene and the rest for unknown reasons. In this sample the table shows about 150,000 clones, roughly 44% of which occur a single time. The top ten clones comprise less than 8% of the sample. Sequenced sample: CD4+ T cells sorted from blood. These receptors were taken from a human donor with alopecia areata.

This clone occurred a few times. The CDR3, as DNA: TGCAGCGTGGACCCCGGGACAGCCTTTGGCTACACCTTC. It encodes CSVDPGTAFGYTF. The chain recombines TRBV29-1 with TRBJ1-2; 7 positions agree with TRBD1. V was pared by 6 bases and J by 7 bases, with 11 bases of the junction left unmatched. The CDR3 has 13 residues. Germline CDR1 reads SQVTM; CDR2 reads ANQGSEA. Looking up the rest from reference TRBV29-1 and TRBJ1-2 gives the full variable domain: SAVISQKPSRDICQRGTSLTIQCQVDSQVTMMFWYRQQPGQSLTLIATANQGSEATYESGFVIDKFPISRPNLTFSTLTVSNMSPEDSSIYLCSVDPGTAFGYTFGSGTRLTVV.

The chain carries TRBV5-1 and TRBJ2-1, with 8 bases matching TRBD2. The length of the CDR3 is 14 residues. The germline V gene has CDR1 SGHRS and CDR2 YFSETQ. The V and J ends lost 0 bases and 8 bases, in that order; junction bases with no gene match: 4. This CDR3 is CASSLGGLGHEQFF. In nucleotides, the CDR3 is TGCGCCAGCAGCTTGGGGGGACTAGGCCATGAGCAGTTCTTC.

The chain carries TRBV30 and TRBJ1-1, with D hard to call. The germline CDR1 and CDR2 sequences are GTSNPN and SVGIG (reference sequence). Trimming took off 4 bases at V and 6 bases at J, with 12 bases between the two ends. The CDR3 covers 12 residues. Here the CDR3 reads CAWNKDFPEAFF. The CDR3 DNA sequence: TGTGCCTGGAATAAGGATTTCCCTGAAGCTTTCTTT.

This clone was observed a handful of times. The rearrangement links TRBV29-1 to TRBJ2-3; tentative D call: TRBD2 (5 bases). V was pared by 7 bases and J by 2 bases, with 13 bases between. Germline CDR1 SQVTM, CDR2 ANQGSEA. The CDR3 consists of 13 residues. The CDR3 protein is CSARRGYTDTQYF. CDR3 bases: TGCAGCGCCCGACGGGGTTACACAGATACGCAGTATTTT.

The chain employs TRBV29-1 and TRBJ1-3; no clear D. The CDR3 runs to 12 residues. Germline V lookup: CDR1 SQVTM, CDR2 ANQGSEA. Trimming left V 7 bases short and J 1 base short, with 8 bases between. DNA for the CDR3: TGCAGCGCTGGGGAATCTGGAAACACCATATATTTT. Translation: CSAGESGNTIYF.

In its sample, this clone was seen a few times. The gene calls are TRBV28 and TRBJ2-7; possible D gene TRBD2, 6 bases. The CDR3 consists of 15 residues. CDR1 is MDHEN, CDR2 SYDVKM, per germline. V lost 3 bases to trimming and J lost 3 bases, with 15 bases between them. The CDR3 loop is CASSLGGGKGYEQYF. The CDR3 bases are TGTGCCAGCAGTTTGGGAGGAGGGAAGGGCTACGAGCAGTACTTC.

The rearrangement joins TRBV5-1 to TRBJ2-1; no firm D call. The V end lost 2 bases, the J end lost 5 bases, and 8 bases lay between the germline ends. Germline V lookup: CDR1 SGHRS, CDR2 YFSETQ. The CDR3 covers 13 residues. This CDR3 is CASSFSGDNEQFF. CDR3 bases: TGCGCCAGCAGCTTTAGTGGGGACAATGAGCAGTTCTTC.

The V gene is TRBV27, the J gene TRBJ1-1; D remains unclear. CDR3 length equals 13 residues. Trimming removed 3 bases from V and 2 bases from J, with 7 bases in between. Germline V gene sequence: CDR1 MNHEY, CDR2 SMNVEV (reference sequence). In DNA form, the CDR3 reads TGTGCCAGCAGTTTGGTTGGCAACACTGAAGCTTTCTTT. It codes for CASSLVGNTEAFF.

This clone was counted a few times. The chain combines TRBV27 with TRBJ1-2; D unclear. Trimming cost V 2 bases and J 0 bases, with 10 bases left between them. In germline, CDR1 is MNHEY, CDR2 SMNVEV (reference sequence). CDR3 length: 15 residues. CDR3 sequence reads: CASSLRAGANYGYTF. As DNA, the CDR3 is TGTGCCAGCAGTTTACGGGCAGGAGCTAACTATGGCTACACCTTC.

The genes are TRBV6-5 and TRBJ2-1, with D perhaps matching TRBD2 (6 bases). CDR1 and CDR2 (germline): MNHEY, SVGAGI. The V gene lost 7 bases and the J gene lost 0 bases, with 13 bases spanning the gap. The CDR3 contains 15 residues. The CDR3 reads CASTLSGTSYNEQFF. The CDR3 DNA is TGTGCCAGCACCCTTAGCGGCACCTCCTACAATGAGCAGTTCTTC.